This section outlines one TCR beta chain sequence together with its context. Libraries were prepared by immunoSEQ multiplex PCR; TCRdb keeps only in-frame clonotypes and omits some of them. Here the sample spans roughly 400,000 clones, around 91% being singletons. These data are taken from a study of Ad26.COV2.S vaccination and SARS-CoV-2 variants. With 3 bases clipped from V and 3 bases from J, the junction kept 8 bases outside the gene matches. Germline CDR1 is SGHTA and CDR2 is FQGNSA. This CDR3 has 16 residues. The treatment: roughly 19 received Ad26.COV2.S at low or high dose, single or two shots; several received placebo; per-sample allocation not given. Sampling took place 63 days after the first vaccine or placebo injection.

Source: peripheral blood, taken in a trial of Ad26.COV2.S vaccine versus placebo. The rearrangement links TRBV7-2 to TRBJ2-7; 10 bases map to TRBD2. The clonotype comes from a person between 18 and 59 years old who received the Ad26.COV2.S COVID-19 vaccine or a placebo. The CDR3: CASSFTGTSAHYEQYF. The CDR3 nucleotides are TGTGCCAGCAGCTTTACCGGGACTAGCGCCCACTACGAGCAGTACTTC.